Each of the 21 T cell receptor beta chains below was sequenced from the same sample in a study of T cell changes during pregnancy in multiple sclerosis. Clones were read by immunoSEQ multiplex PCR, and TCRdb kept only the in-frame ones, dropping some. The sample consists of about 110,000 clones, under 95% of them appearing once. Sequences were derived from peripheral blood, sampled before pregnancy. The receptors were sampled from a female donor with multiple sclerosis, enrolled in a pregnancy study.

This chain joins TRBV5-1 and TRBJ1-1; D unclear. This CDR3 has 15 residues. The germline V gene encodes CDR1 SGHRS and CDR2 YFSETQ. Trimming took 0 bases from V and 1 from J, leaving 10 bases between them. This CDR3 is CASSLGWAENTEAFF. CDR3 DNA sequence: TGCGCCAGCAGCTTGGGATGGGCCGAGAACACTGAAGCTTTCTTT.

This chain joins TRBV19 and TRBJ2-1; no clear D. The CDR3 has 13 residues. Germline V gene sequence: CDR1 LNHDA, CDR2 SQIVND (reference sequence). The ends were cut back, 2 bases at V and 2 bases at J, with 4 bases in the middle. In nucleotides, the CDR3 is TGTGCCAGTAGTATAACAGCCTACAATGAGCAGTTCTTC. Its translation is CASSITAYNEQFF. Looking up the rest from reference TRBV19 and TRBJ2-1 gives the full variable domain: DGGITQSPKYLFRKEGQNVTLSCEQNLNHDAMYWYRQDPGQGLRLIYYSQIVNDFQKGDIAEGYSVSREKKESFPLTVTSAQKNPTAFYLCASSITAYNEQFFGPGTRLTVL.

The rearrangement links TRBV18 to TRBJ2-3; the match to TRBD1 covers 10 bases. CDR1 and CDR2 (germline): KGHSH, LQKENI. J was trimmed by 2 bases and V by 3 bases; bases with no gene match: 5. There are 16 residues in the CDR3. The CDR3 DNA reads TGTGCCAGCTCACCCCTGGGACAGGGGTTCACAGATACGCAGTATTTT. It yields the protein CASSPLGQGFTDTQYF.

The chain uses TRBV15 and TRBJ2-7; possible D gene TRBD2, 6 bases. The V end lost 0 bases, the J end lost 5 bases, and 11 bases lay between the germline ends. The CDR3 is 14 amino acids. Germline values: CDR1 LNHNV, CDR2 YYDKDF (reference sequence). CDR3 sequence (DNA): TGTGCCACCAGCAGAGATTTAGCGGCGGACGAGCAGTACTTC. Protein: CATSRDLAADEQYF.

The chain is built from TRBV7-8 and TRBJ1-6, with D perhaps matching TRBD1 (6 bases). Deletions cut 1 base from V and 8 bases from J, with 21 bases between. Germline CDR1 SGHVS, CDR2 FQNEAQ. The CDR3 is 18 residues long. CDR3 in amino acids: CASSLGGFSGEVYSPLHF. CDR3 coding DNA: TGTGCCAGCAGCTTAGGGGGATTTTCAGGGGAAGTTTATTCACCCCTCCACTTT.

This clone occurred once. The chain recombines TRBV18 with TRBJ1-3; 8 nucleotides align to TRBD1. Germline V gene lookup returns CDR1 KGHSH and CDR2 LQKENI. The CDR3 consists of 16 residues. The V gene end was trimmed by 4 bases and the J gene end by 0 bases; junction bases not matched to a gene: 5. The CDR3 loop reads CASSRRGQDSGNTIYF. The CDR3, as DNA: TGTGCCAGCTCACGTAGGGGACAGGACTCTGGAAACACCATATATTTT.

The chain joins TRBV29-1 to TRBJ2-7, with D perhaps matching TRBD1 (5 bases). Trimming took off 7 bases at V and 5 bases at J, with 12 bases between the two ends. The CDR3 sequence is 11 residues long. Germline values: CDR1 SQVTM, CDR2 ANQGSEA. The CDR3 loop is CSARRGNEQYF. CDR3 bases: TGCAGCGCCCGAAGGGGCAACGAGCAGTACTTC.

The chain combines TRBV9 with TRBJ2-4; perhaps TRBD2 as D (5 bases). The germline gives CDR1 SGDLS, CDR2 YYNGEE. This CDR3 is built from 14 residues. V lost 3 bases to trimming and J lost 7 bases, with 14 bases between them. In DNA form, the CDR3 reads TGTGCCAGCAGCGGGGCTTTCCCGGGGAACATTCAGTACTTC. It translates to CASSGAFPGNIQYF. The complete variable domain, with remaining parts taken from reference TRBV9 and TRBJ2-4, reads DSGVTQTPKHLITATGQRVTLRCSPRSGDLSVYWYQQSLDQGLQFLIQYYNGEERAKGNILERFSAQQFPDLHSELNLSSLELGDSALYFCASSGAFPGNIQYFGAGTRLSVL.

V gene TRBV7-2 combines with J gene TRBJ2-7; D unclear. Trimming took 2 bases from V and 6 from J, leaving 14 bases between them. The CDR3 covers 14 residues. CDR1 and CDR2 (germline): SGHTA, FQGNSA. DNA for the CDR3: TGTGCCAGCAGCTTAATTTCAGTATTTTCCGAGCAGTACTTC. It encodes CASSLISVFSEQYF. The complete variable domain, with remaining parts taken from reference TRBV7-2 and TRBJ2-7, reads GAGVSQSPSNKVTEKGKDVELRCDPISGHTALYWYRQSLGQGLEFLIYFQGNSAPDKSGLPSDRFSAERTGGSVSTLTIQRTQQEDSAVYLCASSLISVFSEQYFGPGTRLTVT.

The table lists this clone with a few counts. V is TRBV2 and J is TRBJ1-1; TRBD1 might be the D (6 bases). Germline lookup yields CDR1 SNHLY and CDR2 FYNNEI. This CDR3 has 14 residues. Trimming pared 5 bases from V and 1 base from J, leaving 11 bases between. The CDR3 DNA reads as TGTGCCAGCAGTACAGGGAATTGGAACACTGAAGCTTTCTTT. Its translation is CASSTGNWNTEAFF.

The J gene is TRBJ2-7, the V gene TRBV11-2; 8 bases align to TRBD1. J lost 4 bases, V lost 5 bases, and 7 bases had no gene match. The length of the CDR3 is 14 residues. The germline gives CDR1 SGHAT, CDR2 FQNNGV. The CDR3 is CASSRRQGRYEQYF. The CDR3 bases are TGTGCCAGCAGCCGGAGACAGGGGAGGTACGAGCAGTACTTC.

The chain uses TRBV2 and TRBJ2-1; 12 bases match TRBD2. Germline trimming cut 8 bases from V and 6 bases from J; bases unmatched to any gene: 5. Germline V gene data show CDR1 as SNHLY and CDR2 as FYNNEI. The CDR3 runs to 14 residues. The CDR3: CASSSGRGGNEQFF. The CDR3 nucleotides are TGTGCCAGCTCTAGCGGGAGGGGAGGCAATGAGCAGTTCTTC.

The chain uses TRBV11-2 and TRBJ2-3; 10 bases fit TRBD2. The CDR3 is made up of 17 amino acids. V was pared by 5 bases and J by 0 bases, with 8 bases of the junction left unmatched. Germline V gene data show CDR1 as SGHAT and CDR2 as FQNNGV. The CDR3: CASSLQLAGGSTDTQYF. DNA for the CDR3: TGTGCCAGCAGCCTACAGTTAGCGGGGGGAAGCACAGATACGCAGTATTTT.

This clone has a handful of counts. This chain joins TRBV2 and TRBJ1-6; TRBD1 matches at 9 bases. The junction had 6 bases not matched to a gene; V was cut back by 6 bases and J by 9 bases. Germline V gene sequence: CDR1 SNHLY, CDR2 FYNNEI. The CDR3 contains 14 residues. The CDR3 DNA follows: TGTGCCAGCAGGGGGACAGGGAGGGGTTCACCCCTCCACTTT. Its protein is CASRGTGRGSPLHF. The whole variable domain, remainder taken from reference TRBV2 and TRBJ1-6, is EPEVTQTPSHQVTQMGQEVILRCVPISNHLYFYWYRQILGQKVEFLVSFYNNEISEKSEIFDDQFSVERPDGSNFTLKIRSTKLEDSAMYFCASRGTGRGSPLHFGNGTRLTVT.

This clone turned up a few times. This chain joins TRBV5-1 and TRBJ2-3; 8 bases match TRBD2. The CDR3 covers 16 residues. Per the germline V gene, CDR1 is SGHRS and CDR2 is YFSETQ. The V segment lost 4 bases and the J segment 3 bases; nucleotides outside the gene matches: 10. The CDR3 sequence: CASSLGAGALTDTQYF. In DNA form, the CDR3 reads TGCGCCAGCAGCCTAGGAGCGGGGGCTCTGACAGATACGCAGTATTTT.

The chain couples TRBV6-6 to TRBJ1-2, with D hard to call. Trimming cost V 4 bases and J 3 bases, with 9 bases left between them. This CDR3 region has 13 residues. The germline CDR1 and CDR2 sequences are MNHNY and SVGAGI (reference sequence). The CDR3 region is CASSSREDYGYTF. CDR3 coding DNA: TGTGCCAGCAGTTCCCGGGAAGACTATGGCTACACCTTC.

The chain has TRBV19 and TRBJ2-1; no firm D call. The V end lost 4 bases, the J end lost 8 bases, and 12 bases lay between the germline ends. The germline V gene has CDR1 LNHDA and CDR2 SQIVND (reference sequence). The CDR3 totals 13 residues. The CDR3 reads CASSSPSQDEQFF. The CDR3 DNA reads TGTGCCAGTAGTAGCCCTTCGCAGGATGAGCAGTTCTTC.

This rearrangement joins TRBV19 to TRBJ1-2, with a tentative D call TRBD1 (6 bases). V lost 5 bases and J 2 bases, leaving 9 bases between the germline ends. The CDR3 sequence is 13 residues long. The germline V gene encodes CDR1 LNHDA and CDR2 SQIVND (reference sequence). CDR3 nucleotides: TGTGCCAGTAGTCAAGGACAGAACTATGGCTACACCTTC. Its translation: CASSQGQNYGYTF.

The V gene is TRBV27, the J gene TRBJ1-1; 9 bases are shared with TRBD1. CDR3 length: 14 amino acids. Trimming took 5 bases from V and 3 from J; bases not matched to a gene: 4. The germline V gene encodes CDR1 MNHEY and CDR2 SMNVEV (reference sequence). The CDR3: CASSPRDRDTEAFF. CDR3 nucleotide sequence: TGTGCCAGCAGTCCTCGGGACAGGGACACTGAAGCTTTCTTT.

This chain links TRBV28 with TRBJ1-2, with TRBD1 identical over 8 bases. With V trimmed by 6 bases and J by 8 bases, 14 bases remained unmatched. This CDR3 spans 15 amino acids. Germline V gene data show CDR1 as MDHEN and CDR2 as SYDVKM. As DNA, the CDR3 is TGTGCCAGCAGCCCGTGGTGGCAGGGGGCAGGCGGCTACACCTTC. This gives the protein CASSPWWQGAGGYTF.

J is TRBJ1-6 and V is TRBV4-3; 7 nucleotides match TRBD1. The germline CDR1 and CDR2 sequences are LGHNA and YSLEER. Trimming cost V 0 bases and J 10 bases; bases outside gene matches: 9. The CDR3 spans 16 residues. The CDR3 sequence: CASSQESTGRNSPLHF. The CDR3 nucleotides read TGCGCCAGCAGCCAAGAGTCGACAGGGAGAAACTCACCCCTCCACTTT.